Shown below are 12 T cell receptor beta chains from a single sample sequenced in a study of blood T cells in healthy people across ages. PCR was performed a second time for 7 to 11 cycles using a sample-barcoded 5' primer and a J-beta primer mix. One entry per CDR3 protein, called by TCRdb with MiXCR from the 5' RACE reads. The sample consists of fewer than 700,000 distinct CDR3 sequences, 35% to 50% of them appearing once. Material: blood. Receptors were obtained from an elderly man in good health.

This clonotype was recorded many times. The CDR3 sequence is CASSHPSGYSYEQYF. CDR3 in DNA: TGTGCCAGCAGTCACCCTAGCGGTTATTCCTACGAGCAGTACTTC. This chain links TRBV6-2 or TRBV6-3 with TRBJ2-7; 7 bases align to TRBD2. Germline-derived CDR1 and CDR2 are MNHEY and SVGEGT. The CDR3 has 15 residues. V shed 5 bases and J 1 base; nucleotides not matched to a gene: 8.

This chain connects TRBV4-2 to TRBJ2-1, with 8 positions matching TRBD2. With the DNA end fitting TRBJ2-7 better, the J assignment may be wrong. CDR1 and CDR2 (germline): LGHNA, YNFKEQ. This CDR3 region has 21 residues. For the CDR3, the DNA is TGTGCCAGCAGCCAAGATCAGCGCCTAGCGGGCCACGGGAGCTCCTACAATGAGCAGTACTTC. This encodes CASSQDQRLAGHGSSYNEQYF.

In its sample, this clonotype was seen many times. This CDR3 is CASTLDGRAATDTQYF. For the CDR3, the DNA is TGTGCCAGCACCCTAGACGGAAGGGCAGCCACAGATACGCAGTATTTT. The J gene is TRBJ2-3, the V gene TRBV9; D is ambiguous. The CDR3 has 16 amino acids. V gave up 6 bases and J gave up 2 bases, with 19 bases separating them. Germline CDR1 reads SGDLS; CDR2 reads YYNGEE.

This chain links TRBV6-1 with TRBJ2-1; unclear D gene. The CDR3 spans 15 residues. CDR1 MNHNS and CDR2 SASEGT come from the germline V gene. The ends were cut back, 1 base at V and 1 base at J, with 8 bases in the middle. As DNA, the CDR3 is TGTGCCAGCAGTGAAGGCAGGCTTTCCTACAATGAGCAGTTCTTC. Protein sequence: CASSEGRLSYNEQFF.

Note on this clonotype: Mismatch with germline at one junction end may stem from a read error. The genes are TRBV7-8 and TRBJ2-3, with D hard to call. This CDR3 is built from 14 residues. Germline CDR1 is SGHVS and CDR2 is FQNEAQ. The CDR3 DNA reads TGTGCCGGCAGCTTCGCGGCCCTCACAGATACGCAGTATTTT. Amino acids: CAGSFAALTDTQYF.

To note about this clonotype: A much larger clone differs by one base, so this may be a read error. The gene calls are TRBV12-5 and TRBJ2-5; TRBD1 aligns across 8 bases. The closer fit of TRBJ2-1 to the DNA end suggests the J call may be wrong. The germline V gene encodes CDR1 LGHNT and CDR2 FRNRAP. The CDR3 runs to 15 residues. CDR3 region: CASADRGKGQETQFF. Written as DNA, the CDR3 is TGTGCTAGTGCCGACAGGGGAAAGGGCCAAGAGACCCAGTTCTTC.

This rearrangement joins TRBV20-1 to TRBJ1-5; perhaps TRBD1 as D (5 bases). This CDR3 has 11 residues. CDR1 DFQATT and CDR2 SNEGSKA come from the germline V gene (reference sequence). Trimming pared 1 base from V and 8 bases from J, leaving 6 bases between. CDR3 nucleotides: TGCAGTGCTAGAGCGGGGGAGCCCCAGCATTTT. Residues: CSARAGEPQHF.

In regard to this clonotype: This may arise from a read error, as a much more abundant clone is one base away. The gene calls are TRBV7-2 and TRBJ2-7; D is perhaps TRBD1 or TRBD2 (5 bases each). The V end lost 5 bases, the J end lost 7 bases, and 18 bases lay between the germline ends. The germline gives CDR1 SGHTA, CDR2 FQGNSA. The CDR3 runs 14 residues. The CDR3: CASSPRRDLNEQYF. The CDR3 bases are TGTGCCAGCAGCCCCCGACGGGACCTCAATGAGCAGTACTTC.

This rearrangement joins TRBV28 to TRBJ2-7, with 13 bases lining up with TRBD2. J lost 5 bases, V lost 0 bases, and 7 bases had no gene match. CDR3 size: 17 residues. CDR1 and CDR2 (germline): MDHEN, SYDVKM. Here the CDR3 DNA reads TGTGCCAGCAGTTTATGGGGGACTAGCGGGGAAGGGCACGAGCAGTACTTC. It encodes CASSLWGTSGEGHEQYF.

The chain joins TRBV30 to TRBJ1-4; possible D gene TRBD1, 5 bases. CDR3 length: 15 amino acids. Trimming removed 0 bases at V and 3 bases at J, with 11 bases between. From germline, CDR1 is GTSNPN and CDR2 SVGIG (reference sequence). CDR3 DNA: TGTGCCTGGAGTGTAGCAGGGCTTCCTAATGAAAAACTGTTTTTT. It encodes CAWSVAGLPNEKLFF.

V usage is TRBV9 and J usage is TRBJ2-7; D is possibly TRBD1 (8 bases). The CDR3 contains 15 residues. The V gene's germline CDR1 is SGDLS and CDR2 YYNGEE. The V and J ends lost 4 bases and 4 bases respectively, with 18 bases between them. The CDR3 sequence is CASSSRGGDRYEQYF. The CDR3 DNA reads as TGTGCCAGCAGCTCGAGAGGGGGGGACAGGTACGAGCAGTACTTC. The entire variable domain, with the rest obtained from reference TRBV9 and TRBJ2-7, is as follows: DSGVTQTPKHLITATGQRVTLRCSPRSGDLSVYWYQQSLDQGLQFLIQYYNGEERAKGNILERFSAQQFPDLHSELNLSSLELGDSALYFCASSSRGGDRYEQYFGPGTRLTVT.

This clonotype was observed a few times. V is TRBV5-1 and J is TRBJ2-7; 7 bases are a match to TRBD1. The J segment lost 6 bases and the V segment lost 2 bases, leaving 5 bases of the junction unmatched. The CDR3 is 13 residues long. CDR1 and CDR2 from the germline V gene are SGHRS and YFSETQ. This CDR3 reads CASSFLRQGEQYF. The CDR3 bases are TGCGCCAGCAGCTTTCTGCGACAGGGCGAGCAGTACTTC.